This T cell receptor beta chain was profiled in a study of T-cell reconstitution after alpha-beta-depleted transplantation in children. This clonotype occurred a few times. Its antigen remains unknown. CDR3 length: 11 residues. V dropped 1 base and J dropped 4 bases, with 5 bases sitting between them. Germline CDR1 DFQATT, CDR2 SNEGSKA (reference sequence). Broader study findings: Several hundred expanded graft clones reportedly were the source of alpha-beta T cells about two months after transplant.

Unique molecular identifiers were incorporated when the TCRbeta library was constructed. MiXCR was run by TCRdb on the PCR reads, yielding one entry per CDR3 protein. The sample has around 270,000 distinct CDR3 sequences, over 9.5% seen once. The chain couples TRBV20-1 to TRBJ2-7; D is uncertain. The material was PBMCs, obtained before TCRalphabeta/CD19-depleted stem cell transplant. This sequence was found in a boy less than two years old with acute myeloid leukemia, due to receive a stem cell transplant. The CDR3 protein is CSARARYEQYF. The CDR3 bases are TGCAGTGCTAGAGCGAGGTACGAGCAGTACTTC.